One and the same sample provided the 21 T cell receptor beta chains below, sequenced in a study of T cells in tuberculosis. Thawed, overnight-rested PBMC were stained with GMM-loaded CD1B tetramer, viability dye and anti-CD3, then sorted. C32 glucose monomycolate from Rhodococcus equi was loaded onto the CD1B tetramers. Clones were read by immunoSEQ multiplex PCR, and TCRdb kept only the in-frame ones, dropping some. The table shows 70,000 to 95,000 clones, with just over 90% occurring only once. Sequenced material: CD1b-GMM tetramer-negative cells sorted from PBMCs. The receptors originated from an adult woman with latent tuberculosis.

The chain couples TRBV6-1 to TRBJ1-1; a weak D match, TRBD1 (5 bases). CDR3 size: 14 residues. Germline loops: CDR1 MNHNS, CDR2 SASEGT. The V end lost 2 bases, the J end lost 4 bases, and 11 bases lay between the germline ends. CDR3 bases: TGTGCCAGCAGTGAAAGGCCCGGGGGCACTGAAGCTTTCTTT. As protein: CASSERPGGTEAFF.

The chain uses TRBV21-1 and TRBJ1-6. TRBV21-1 is designated a pseudogene. The CDR3 extends over 16 amino acids. The CDR3 DNA reads TGTGCCAGCCCCGGGAGGTGGACCTCCTATAATTCACCCCTCCACTTT. Translating gives CASPGRWTSYNSPLHF.

This chain connects TRBV10-3 to TRBJ1-1; 9 bases line up with TRBD1. There are 16 residues in the CDR3. V lost 7 bases, J lost 4 bases, and 13 bases stayed unmatched. Germline-derived CDR1 and CDR2 are ENHRY and SYGVKD. CDR3 region: CAITSGTQGAGTEAFF. The CDR3 DNA reads as TGTGCCATCACCTCCGGGACACAGGGGGCGGGCACTGAAGCTTTCTTT.

The chain couples TRBV2 to TRBJ2-5; 7 bases map to TRBD2. Germline loops: CDR1 SNHLY, CDR2 FYNNEI. This CDR3 is 15 amino acids long. V was pared by 3 bases and J by 2 bases, with 6 bases of the junction left unmatched. The CDR3 sequence: CASSEGGEIQETQYF. The CDR3 DNA reads as TGTGCCAGCAGTGAGGGGGGGGAGATACAAGAGACCCAGTACTTC.

The chain couples TRBV19 to TRBJ1-5, with 7 positions matching TRBD1. Looked up from germline, CDR1 is LNHDA and CDR2 is SQIVND (reference sequence). V shed 5 bases, J shed 5 bases, and the junction held 15 bases outside the gene matches. The length of the CDR3 is 17 residues. CDR3 sequence reads: CASSPRPGQRPDQPQHF. The DNA of the CDR3 is TGTGCCAGTAGTCCCCGGCCGGGACAGAGACCAGATCAGCCCCAGCATTTT.

The rearrangement links TRBV7-2 to TRBJ2-5; TRBD2 is a possible D gene (5 bases). Germline CDR1 reads SGHTA; CDR2 reads FQGNSA. V shed 0 bases and J shed 2 bases, with 10 bases lying between them. The length of the CDR3 is 15 residues. CDR3 region: CASSLAERVQETQYF. In nucleotides, the CDR3 is TGTGCCAGCAGCTTAGCGGAGAGGGTTCAAGAGACCCAGTACTTC.

V usage is TRBV12-5 and J usage is TRBJ2-1; 8 bases fit TRBD1. With V trimmed by 3 bases and J by 5 bases, 9 bases remained unmatched. The CDR3 contains 16 residues. Germline-derived CDR1 and CDR2 are LGHNT and FRNRAP. The DNA for the CDR3 is TGTGCTAGTGGTTTTGGTCTGGGACAGGTTGACAATGAGCAGTTCTTC. Its protein is CASGFGLGQVDNEQFF. Using reference TRBV12-5 and TRBJ2-1 for the parts outside the CDR3, the full variable domain is DARVTQTPRHKVTEMGQEVTMRCQPILGHNTVFWYRQTMMQGLELLAYFRNRAPLDDSGMPKDRFSAEMPDATLATLKIQPSEPRDSAVYFCASGFGLGQVDNEQFFGPGTRLTVL.

The chain has TRBV5-6 and TRBJ2-7; TRBD2 is a possible D gene (6 bases). CDR1 and CDR2 (germline): SGHDT, YYEEEE. V was pared by 0 bases and J by 3 bases, with 10 bases between. The CDR3 runs 14 residues. The CDR3 sequence: CASSLGGVSYEQYF. The CDR3 bases are TGTGCCAGCAGCTTGGGGGGGGTCAGCTACGAGCAGTACTTC.

The chain links TRBV6-6 to TRBJ2-1, with D possibly matching TRBD1 (6 bases). The V end lost 5 bases, the J end lost 4 bases, and 18 bases lay between the germline ends. This CDR3 is 16 amino acids long. The germline V gene has CDR1 MNHNY and CDR2 SVGAGI (reference sequence). The CDR3 DNA follows: TGTGCCAGCAGTCCCGCGGACAGTGGGGTTTACAATGAGCAGTTCTTC. This gives the protein CASSPADSGVYNEQFF.

This chain uses TRBV2 with TRBJ1-4; 8 bases match TRBD1. V was pared by 7 bases and J by 3 bases, with 7 bases of the junction left unmatched. From germline, CDR1 is SNHLY and CDR2 FYNNEI. The CDR3 extends over 15 amino acids. The CDR3 protein is CASNNDRGANEKLFF. The CDR3 nucleotides are TGTGCCAGCAATAACGACAGGGGAGCTAATGAAAAACTGTTTTTT.

The V call is TRBV6-5, the J call TRBJ1-2, with a possible D match to TRBD1 (5 bases). V lost 4 bases and J 4 bases, leaving 7 bases between the germline ends. CDR1 and CDR2 (germline): MNHEY, SVGAGI. This CDR3 has 12 amino acids. CDR3 DNA: TGTGCCAGCAGTTCTGACAGCTATGGCTACACCTTC. Its translation: CASSSDSYGYTF.

The chain uses TRBV2 and TRBJ1-5, with 7 bases fitting TRBD1. Germline V CDR1 and CDR2: SNHLY, FYNNEI. V lost 3 bases and J lost 7; bases outside the gene matches: 9. The CDR3 contains 15 residues. In DNA, the CDR3 is TGTGCCAGCAGTGAGGACAGGAGGGGGAAACAGCCCCAGCATTTT. Protein sequence: CASSEDRRGKQPQHF.

The J gene is TRBJ1-2, the V gene TRBV19, with 11 positions matching TRBD1. With 5 bases clipped from V and 2 bases from J, the junction kept 1 base outside the gene matches. Germline V gene data show CDR1 as LNHDA and CDR2 as SQIVND (reference sequence). The length of the CDR3 is 14 residues. CDR3 region: CASSGQGANYGYTF. CDR3 coding DNA: TGTGCCAGTAGTGGACAGGGGGCCAACTATGGCTACACCTTC.

The rearrangement uses TRBV5-4 and TRBJ1-3, with a possible D match to TRBD1 (5 bases). There are 14 residues in the CDR3. Germline CDR1 is SGHNT and CDR2 is YYREEE (reference sequence). V was shortened by 4 bases and J by 3 bases, with 11 bases between the two germline ends. The CDR3 region has the DNA TGTGCCAGCAGCGTGGACATTGGTGGAAACACCATATATTTT. Encoded protein: CASSVDIGGNTIYF.

This chain uses TRBV7-8 with TRBJ1-5; 10 bases agree with TRBD1. V lost 5 bases to trimming and J lost 0 bases; unmatched junction nucleotides: 10. The germline CDR1 and CDR2 sequences are SGHVS and FQNEAQ. The CDR3 has 18 residues. The CDR3 spells CASSRPSRTGGSNQPQHF. The CDR3 DNA is TGTGCCAGCAGCAGACCAAGTCGGACAGGGGGTAGCAATCAGCCCCAGCATTTT.

The gene calls are TRBV27 and TRBJ1-1; D may be TRBD1 (5 bases). The germline CDR1 and CDR2 sequences are MNHEY and SMNVEV (reference sequence). The CDR3 totals 14 residues. The V gene lost 5 bases and the J gene lost 1 base, with 11 bases spanning the gap. CDR3 region: CASSLQTENTEAFF. The CDR3, as DNA: TGTGCCAGCAGTCTCCAGACAGAGAACACTGAAGCTTTCTTT.

The DNA of the CDR3 is TGTGCCAGCAGGGACAGGGTTGGTCATGGCTACACCTTC. Residues: CASRDRVGHGYTF. This chain links TRBV6-5 with TRBJ1-2, with 8 bases lining up with TRBD1. CDR1 is MNHEY, CDR2 SVGAGI, per germline. This CDR3 is 13 amino acids long. With V trimmed by 6 bases and J by 6 bases, 6 bases remained unmatched.

The chain links TRBV29-1 to TRBJ1-2; 9 nucleotides match TRBD1. The CDR3 covers 12 residues. V was pared by 5 bases and J by 4 bases, with 2 bases of the junction left unmatched. The germline gives CDR1 SQVTM, CDR2 ANQGSEA. CDR3 coding DNA: TGCAGCGTTACGGACAGGGGCTATGGCTACACCTTC. Translating it yields CSVTDRGYGYTF.

The rearrangement links TRBV27 to TRBJ1-1, with 12 bases fitting TRBD1. The CDR3 loop spans 20 amino acids. J lost 5 bases, V lost 3 bases, and 19 bases had no gene match. Looked up from germline, CDR1 is MNHEY and CDR2 is SMNVEV (reference sequence). CDR3 bases: TGTGCCAGCAGTTTCCTCCTAGATAACCGGGACAGGGGGCTTTATACTGAAGCTTTCTTT. Translated, it gives CASSFLLDNRDRGLYTEAFF.

CDR3 loop: CASRPSWGDNSPLHF. The CDR3 coding sequence is TGTGCCAGCAGGCCAAGTTGGGGGGATAATTCACCCCTCCACTTT. The genes are TRBV2 and TRBJ1-6; tentatively, D is TRBD1 (5 bases). Germline assignment: CDR1 SNHLY and CDR2 FYNNEI. The CDR3 runs 15 residues. V lost 6 bases to trimming and J lost 5 bases, with 14 bases between them.

J is TRBJ1-2 and V is TRBV19; 7 bases match TRBD1. In germline, CDR1 is LNHDA, CDR2 SQIVND (reference sequence). The CDR3 contains 14 residues. V lost 3 bases, J lost 5 bases, and 6 bases stayed unmatched. In DNA, the CDR3 is TGTGCCAGTAGTATCCGGGACAGTCTATATGGCTACACCTTC. This translates into CASSIRDSLYGYTF.